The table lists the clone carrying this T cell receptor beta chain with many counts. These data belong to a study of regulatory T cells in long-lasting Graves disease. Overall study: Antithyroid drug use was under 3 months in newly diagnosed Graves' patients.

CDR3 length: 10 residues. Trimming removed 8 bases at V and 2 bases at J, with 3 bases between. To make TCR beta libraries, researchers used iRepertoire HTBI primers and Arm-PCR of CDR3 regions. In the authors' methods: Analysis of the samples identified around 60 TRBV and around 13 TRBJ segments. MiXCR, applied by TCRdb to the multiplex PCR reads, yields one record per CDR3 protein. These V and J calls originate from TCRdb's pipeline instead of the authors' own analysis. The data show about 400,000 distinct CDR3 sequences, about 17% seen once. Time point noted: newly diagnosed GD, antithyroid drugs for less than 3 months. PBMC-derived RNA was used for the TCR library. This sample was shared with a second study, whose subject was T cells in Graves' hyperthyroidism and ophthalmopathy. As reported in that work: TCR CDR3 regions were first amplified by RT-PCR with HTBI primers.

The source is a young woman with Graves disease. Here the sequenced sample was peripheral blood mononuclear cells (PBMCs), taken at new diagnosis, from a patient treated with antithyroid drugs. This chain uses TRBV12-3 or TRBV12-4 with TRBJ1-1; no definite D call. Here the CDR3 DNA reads TGTGCCAGCCACAACACTGAAGCTTTCTTT. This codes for CASHNTEAFF.